This record concerns one T cell receptor beta chain sequence. Its antigen is as yet unknown. The sample originates from a study of shared clonotypes between healthy human individuals. Germline values: CDR1 SGDLS, CDR2 YYNGEE. The CDR3 has 15 amino acids. Unmatched junction bases numbered 8, after V lost 3 bases and J lost 3 bases. TCRdb's copy holds only in-frame clones and misses some; the assay was immunoSEQ multiplex PCR. The data contain under 650,000 clones, 96% of them singletons. Study findings and constraints: It was expected that sequencing depth would affect clonotype sharing among donors.

This receptor was identified in a woman aged 30 to 39 in good health. Sequenced input: naive CD4+ T cells sorted from blood. Subset defined: CD45RA+ positively selected. The chain carries TRBV9 and TRBJ1-2, with 7 bases lining up with TRBD1. The CDR3 is CASSGPTGSDYGYTF. In DNA, the CDR3 is TGTGCCAGCAGCGGACCGACAGGGTCGGACTATGGCTACACCTTC.